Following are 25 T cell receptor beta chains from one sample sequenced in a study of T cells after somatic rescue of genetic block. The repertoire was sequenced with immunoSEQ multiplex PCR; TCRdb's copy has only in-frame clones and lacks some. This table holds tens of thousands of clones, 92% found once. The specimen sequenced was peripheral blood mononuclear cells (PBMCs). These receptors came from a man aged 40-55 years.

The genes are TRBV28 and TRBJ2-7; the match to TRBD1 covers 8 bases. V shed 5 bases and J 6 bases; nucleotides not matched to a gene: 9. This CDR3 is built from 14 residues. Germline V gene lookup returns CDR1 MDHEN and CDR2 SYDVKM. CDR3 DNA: TGTGCCAGCAGTCTCCAGGGGGCGCAGGGCGAGCAGTACTTC. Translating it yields CASSLQGAQGEQYF.

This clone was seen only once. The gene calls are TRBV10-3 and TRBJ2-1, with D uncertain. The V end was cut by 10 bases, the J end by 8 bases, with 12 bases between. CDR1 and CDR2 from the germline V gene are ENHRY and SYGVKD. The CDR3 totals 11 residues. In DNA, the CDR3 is TGTGCCAGCAGCCCGGACGATGAGCAGTTCTTC. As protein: CASSPDDEQFF.

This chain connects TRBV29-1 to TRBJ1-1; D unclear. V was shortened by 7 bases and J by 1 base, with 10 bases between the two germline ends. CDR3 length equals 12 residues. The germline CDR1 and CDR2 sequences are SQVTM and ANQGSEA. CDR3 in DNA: TGCAGCGCCCAACGACCGAACACTGAAGCTTTCTTT. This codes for CSAQRPNTEAFF.

The CDR3 region is CASKRGGSYNEQFF. CDR3 bases: TGTGCCAGCAAACGGGGGGGCTCCTACAATGAGCAGTTCTTC. The chain employs TRBV6-5 and TRBJ2-1; 8 positions agree with TRBD2. The CDR3 has 14 residues. Trimming at V came to 7 bases and at J to 0 bases, leaving 2 bases not matched to a gene. CDR1 is MNHEY and CDR2 is SVGAGI in the germline V gene.

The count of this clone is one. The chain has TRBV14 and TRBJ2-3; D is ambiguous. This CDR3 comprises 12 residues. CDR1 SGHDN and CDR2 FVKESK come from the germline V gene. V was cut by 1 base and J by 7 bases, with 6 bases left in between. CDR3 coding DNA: TGTGCCAGCAGCCAAGGACGGTATACGCAGTATTTT. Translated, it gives CASSQGRYTQYF.

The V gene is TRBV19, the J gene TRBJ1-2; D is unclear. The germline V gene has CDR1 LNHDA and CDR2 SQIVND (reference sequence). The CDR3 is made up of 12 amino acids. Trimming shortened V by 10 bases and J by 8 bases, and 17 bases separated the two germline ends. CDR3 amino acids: CAIGKGGKGYTF. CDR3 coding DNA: TGTGCCATCGGGAAGGGAGGGAAAGGCTACACCTTC.

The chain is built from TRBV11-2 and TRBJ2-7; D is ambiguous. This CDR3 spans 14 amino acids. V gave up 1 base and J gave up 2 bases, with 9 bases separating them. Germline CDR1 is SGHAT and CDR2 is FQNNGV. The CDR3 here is CASSLAGGTYEQYF. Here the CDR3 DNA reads TGTGCCAGCAGCTTAGCAGGCGGAACCTACGAGCAGTACTTC.

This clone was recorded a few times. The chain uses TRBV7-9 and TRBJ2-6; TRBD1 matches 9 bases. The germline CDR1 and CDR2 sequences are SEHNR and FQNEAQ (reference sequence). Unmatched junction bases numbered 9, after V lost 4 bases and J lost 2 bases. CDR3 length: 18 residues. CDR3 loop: CASSSRTGEVAGANVLTF. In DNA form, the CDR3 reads TGTGCCAGCAGCTCTAGGACAGGGGAGGTTGCTGGGGCCAACGTCCTGACTTTC. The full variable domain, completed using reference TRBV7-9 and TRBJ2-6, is DTGVSQNPRHKITKRGQNVTFRCDPISEHNRLYWYRQTLGQGPEFLTYFQNEAQLEKSRLLSDRFSAERPKGSFSTLEIQRTEQGDSAMYLCASSSRTGEVAGANVLTFGAGSRLTVL.

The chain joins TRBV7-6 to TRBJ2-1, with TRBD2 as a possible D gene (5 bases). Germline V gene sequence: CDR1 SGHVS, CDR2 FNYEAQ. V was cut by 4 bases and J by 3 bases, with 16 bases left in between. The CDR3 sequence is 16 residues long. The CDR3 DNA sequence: TGTGCCAGCAGCTCTCTCGACAAGGGAGACTACAATGAGCAGTTCTTC. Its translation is CASSSLDKGDYNEQFF.

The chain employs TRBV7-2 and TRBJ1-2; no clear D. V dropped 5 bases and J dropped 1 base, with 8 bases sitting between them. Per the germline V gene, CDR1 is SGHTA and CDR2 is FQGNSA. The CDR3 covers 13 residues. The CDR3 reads CASSLQINYGYTF. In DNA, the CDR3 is TGTGCCAGCAGCCTACAGATTAACTATGGCTACACCTTC.

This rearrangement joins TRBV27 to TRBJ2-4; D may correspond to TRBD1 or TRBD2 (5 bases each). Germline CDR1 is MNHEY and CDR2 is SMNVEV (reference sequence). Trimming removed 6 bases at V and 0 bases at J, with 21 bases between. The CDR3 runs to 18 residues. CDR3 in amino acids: CASSIIGVGTLAKNIQYF. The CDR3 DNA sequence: TGTGCCAGCAGCATTATCGGGGTAGGGACGCTAGCCAAAAACATTCAGTACTTC.

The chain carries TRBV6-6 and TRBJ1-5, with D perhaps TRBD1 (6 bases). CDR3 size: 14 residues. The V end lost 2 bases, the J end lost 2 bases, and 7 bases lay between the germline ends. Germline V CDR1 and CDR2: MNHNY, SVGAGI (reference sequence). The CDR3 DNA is TGTGCCAGCAGTTACGGGGGGCGCAATCAGCCCCAGCATTTT. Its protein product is CASSYGGRNQPQHF.

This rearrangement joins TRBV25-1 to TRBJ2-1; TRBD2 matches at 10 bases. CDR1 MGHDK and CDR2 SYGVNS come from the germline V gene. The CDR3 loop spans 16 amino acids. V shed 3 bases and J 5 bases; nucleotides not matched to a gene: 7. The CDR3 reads CASSDLLLAGDNEQFF. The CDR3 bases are TGTGCCAGCAGTGATCTTCTCCTAGCGGGAGACAATGAGCAGTTCTTC.

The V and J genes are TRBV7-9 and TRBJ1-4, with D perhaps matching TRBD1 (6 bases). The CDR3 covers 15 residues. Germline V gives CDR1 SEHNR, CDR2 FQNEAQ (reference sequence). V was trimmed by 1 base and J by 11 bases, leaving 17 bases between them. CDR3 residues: CASSLESGSRGKLFF. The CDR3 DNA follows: TGTGCCAGCAGCTTAGAATCCGGGTCGAGGGGGAAACTGTTTTTT.

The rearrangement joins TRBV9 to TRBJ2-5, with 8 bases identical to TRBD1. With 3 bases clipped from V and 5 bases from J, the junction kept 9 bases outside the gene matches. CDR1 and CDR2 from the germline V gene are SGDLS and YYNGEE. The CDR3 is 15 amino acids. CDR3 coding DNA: TGTGCCAGCAGCGCACGGACAGGGTATTTGGAGACCCAGTACTTC. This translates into CASSARTGYLETQYF.

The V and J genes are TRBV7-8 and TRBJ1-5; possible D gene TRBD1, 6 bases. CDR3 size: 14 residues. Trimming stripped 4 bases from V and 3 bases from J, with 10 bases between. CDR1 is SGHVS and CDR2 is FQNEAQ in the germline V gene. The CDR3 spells CASSSGQYNQPQHF. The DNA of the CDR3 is TGTGCCAGCAGCTCCGGACAGTACAATCAGCCCCAGCATTTT.

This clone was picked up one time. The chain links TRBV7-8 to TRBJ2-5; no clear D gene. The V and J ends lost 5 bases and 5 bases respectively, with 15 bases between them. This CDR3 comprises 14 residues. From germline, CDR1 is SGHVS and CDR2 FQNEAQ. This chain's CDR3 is CASSGRPSWETQYF. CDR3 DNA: TGTGCCAGCAGCGGCCGCCCATCGTGGGAGACCCAGTACTTC. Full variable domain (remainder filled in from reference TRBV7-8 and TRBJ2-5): GAGVSQSPRYKVAKRGQDVALRCDPISGHVSLFWYQQALGQGPEFLTYFQNEAQLDKSGLPSDRFFAERPEGSVSTLKIQRTQQEDSAVYLCASSGRPSWETQYFGPGTRLLVL.

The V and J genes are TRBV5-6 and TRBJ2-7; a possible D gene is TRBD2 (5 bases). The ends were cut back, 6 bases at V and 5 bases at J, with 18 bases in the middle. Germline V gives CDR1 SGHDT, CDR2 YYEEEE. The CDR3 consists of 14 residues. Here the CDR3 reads CASTLGLVYHEQYF. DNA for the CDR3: TGTGCCAGCACCCTAGGACTCGTTTATCACGAGCAGTACTTC.

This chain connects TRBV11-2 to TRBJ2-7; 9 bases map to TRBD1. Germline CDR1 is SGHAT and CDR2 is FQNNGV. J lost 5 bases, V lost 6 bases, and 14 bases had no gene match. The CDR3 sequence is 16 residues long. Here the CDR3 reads CASRPIQGAMANEQYF. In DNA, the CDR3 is TGTGCCAGCAGACCTATACAGGGGGCGATGGCGAACGAGCAGTACTTC. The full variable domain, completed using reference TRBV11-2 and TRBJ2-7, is EAGVAQSPRYKIIEKRQSVAFWCNPISGHATLYWYQQILGQGPKLLIQFQNNGVVDDSQLPKDRFSAERLKGVDSTLKIQPAKLEDSAVYLCASRPIQGAMANEQYFGPGTRLTVT.

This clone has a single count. The CDR3 here is CASRAEGRENTEAFF. The DNA of the CDR3 is TGTGCCAGCAGGGCCGAGGGGCGGGAGAACACTGAAGCTTTCTTT. This sequence joins TRBV2 and TRBJ1-1, with D tentatively TRBD1 (5 bases). V was shortened by 6 bases and J by 1 base, with 15 bases between the two germline ends. The CDR3 extends over 15 amino acids. CDR1 SNHLY and CDR2 FYNNEI come from the germline V gene.

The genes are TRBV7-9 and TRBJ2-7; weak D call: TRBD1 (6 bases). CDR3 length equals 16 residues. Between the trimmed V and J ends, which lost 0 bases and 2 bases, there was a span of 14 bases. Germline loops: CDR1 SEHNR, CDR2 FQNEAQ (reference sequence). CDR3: CASSLAPGVGTYEQYF. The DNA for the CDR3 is TGTGCCAGCAGCTTAGCCCCAGGGGTCGGGACCTACGAGCAGTACTTC.

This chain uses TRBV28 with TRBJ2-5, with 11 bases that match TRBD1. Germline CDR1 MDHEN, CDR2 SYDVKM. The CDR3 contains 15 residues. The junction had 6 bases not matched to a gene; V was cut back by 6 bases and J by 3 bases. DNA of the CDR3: TGTGCCAGCAGCCAGGGACAGGGGGGCAAAGAGACCCAGTACTTC. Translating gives CASSQGQGGKETQYF.

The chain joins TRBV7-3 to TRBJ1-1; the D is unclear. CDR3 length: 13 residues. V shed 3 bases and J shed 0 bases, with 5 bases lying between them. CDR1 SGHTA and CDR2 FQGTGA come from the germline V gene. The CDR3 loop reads CASSFHMNTEAFF. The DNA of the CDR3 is TGTGCCAGCAGCTTCCACATGAACACTGAAGCTTTCTTT. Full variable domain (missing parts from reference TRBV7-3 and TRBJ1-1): GAGVSQTPSNKVTEKGKYVELRCDPISGHTALYWYRQSLGQGPEFLIYFQGTGAADDSGLPNDRFFAVRPEGSVSTLKIQRTERGDSAVYLCASSFHMNTEAFFGQGTRLTVV.

CDR3 in amino acids: CAISEPGTANTEAFF. The CDR3 bases are TGTGCCATCAGTGAACCCGGGACGGCGAACACTGAAGCTTTCTTT. The rearrangement links TRBV10-3 to TRBJ1-1, with D possibly TRBD1 on 5 matching bases. Trimming took 3 bases from V and 1 from J, leaving 12 bases between them. Germline CDR1 and CDR2: ENHRY and SYGVKD. CDR3 length equals 15 residues.

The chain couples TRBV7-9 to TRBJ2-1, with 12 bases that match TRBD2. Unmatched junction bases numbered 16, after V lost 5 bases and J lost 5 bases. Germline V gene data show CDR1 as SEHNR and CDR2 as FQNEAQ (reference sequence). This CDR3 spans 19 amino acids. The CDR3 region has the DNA TGTGCCAGCAGCCCCGGGGGGCTAGCGGGAGGGCCAGGGAACAATGAGCAGTTCTTC. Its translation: CASSPGGLAGGPGNNEQFF. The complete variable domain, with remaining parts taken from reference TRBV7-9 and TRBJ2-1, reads DTGVSQNPRHKITKRGQNVTFRCDPISEHNRLYWYRQTLGQGPEFLTYFQNEAQLEKSRLLSDRFSAERPKGSFSTLEIQRTEQGDSAMYLCASSPGGLAGGPGNNEQFFGPGTRLTVL.